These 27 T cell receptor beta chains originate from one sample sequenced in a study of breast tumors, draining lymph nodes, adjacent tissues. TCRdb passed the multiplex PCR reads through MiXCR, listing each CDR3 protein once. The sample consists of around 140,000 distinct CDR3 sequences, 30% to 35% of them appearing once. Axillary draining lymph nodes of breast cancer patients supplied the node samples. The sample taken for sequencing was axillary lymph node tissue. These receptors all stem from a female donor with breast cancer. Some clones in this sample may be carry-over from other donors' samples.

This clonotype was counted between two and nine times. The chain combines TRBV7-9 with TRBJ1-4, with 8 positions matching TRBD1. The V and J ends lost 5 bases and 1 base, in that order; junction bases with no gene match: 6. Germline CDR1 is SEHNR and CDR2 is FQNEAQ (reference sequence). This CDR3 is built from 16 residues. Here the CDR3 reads CASSVGDRGTNEKLFF. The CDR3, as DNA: TGTGCCAGCAGCGTTGGTGACAGGGGAACTAATGAAAAACTGTTTTTT.

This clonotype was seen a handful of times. The DNA of the CDR3 is TGTGCCAGCTCACCACCGGGACAGGGAAACATTCAGTACTTC. Translation gives CASSPPGQGNIQYF. The chain is built from TRBV18 and TRBJ2-4, with 9 bases identical to TRBD1. V shed 0 bases and J 6 bases; nucleotides not matched to a gene: 0. CDR1 is KGHSH and CDR2 is LQKENI in the germline V gene. The CDR3 has 14 amino acids. Full variable domain (missing parts from reference TRBV18 and TRBJ2-4): NAGVMQNPRHLVRRRGQEARLRCSPMKGHSHVYWYRQLPEEGLKFMVYLQKENIIDESGMPKERFSAEFPKEGPSILRIQQVVRGDSAAYFCASSPPGQGNIQYFGAGTRLSVL.

The CDR3 spells CASSQAGEKGQYLFF. In nucleotides, the CDR3 is TGTGCCAGCAGCCAAGCCGGGGAGAAGGGTCAGTATCTGTTTTTT. The chain links TRBV14 to TRBJ1-4; the D is unclear. The V gene's germline CDR1 is SGHDN and CDR2 FVKESK. Deletions cut 1 base from V and 14 bases from J, with 20 bases between. The CDR3 length is 15 residues.

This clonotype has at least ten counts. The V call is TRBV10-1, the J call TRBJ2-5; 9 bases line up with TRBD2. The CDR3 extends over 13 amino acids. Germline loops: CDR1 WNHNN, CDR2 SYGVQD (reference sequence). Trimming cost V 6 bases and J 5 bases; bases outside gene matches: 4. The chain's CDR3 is CASRRAGGETQYF. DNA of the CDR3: TGCGCCAGCAGGCGCGCGGGGGGGGAGACCCAGTACTTC.

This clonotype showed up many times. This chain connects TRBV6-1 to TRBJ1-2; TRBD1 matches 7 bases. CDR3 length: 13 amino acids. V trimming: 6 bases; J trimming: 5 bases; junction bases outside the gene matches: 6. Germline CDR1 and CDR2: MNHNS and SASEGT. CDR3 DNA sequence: TGTGCCAGCAGCCGACAGGGACGGTATGGCTACACCTTC. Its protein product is CASSRQGRYGYTF.

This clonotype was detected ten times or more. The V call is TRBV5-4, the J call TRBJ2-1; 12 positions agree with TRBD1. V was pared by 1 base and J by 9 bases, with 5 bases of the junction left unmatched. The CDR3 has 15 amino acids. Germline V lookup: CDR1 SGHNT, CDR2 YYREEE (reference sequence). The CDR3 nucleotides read TGTGCCAGCAGCTTGCCGGGACAGGGGGCGTTTGAGCAGTTCTTC. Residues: CASSLPGQGAFEQFF.

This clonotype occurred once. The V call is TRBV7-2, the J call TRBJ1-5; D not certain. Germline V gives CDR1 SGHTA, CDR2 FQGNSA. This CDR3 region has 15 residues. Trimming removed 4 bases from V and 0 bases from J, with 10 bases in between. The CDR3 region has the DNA TGTGCCAGCAGCTCCTCTCCGAATAGCAATCAGCCCCAGCATTTT. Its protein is CASSSSPNSNQPQHF.

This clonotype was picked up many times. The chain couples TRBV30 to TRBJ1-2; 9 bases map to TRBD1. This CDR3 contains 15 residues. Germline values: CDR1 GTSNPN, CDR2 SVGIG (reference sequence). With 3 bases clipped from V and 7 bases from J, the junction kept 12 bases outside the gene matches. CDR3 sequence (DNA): TGTGCCTGGAGAACTACAGGGGGCGCGGGAGGTGGCTACACCTTC. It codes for CAWRTTGGAGGGYTF.

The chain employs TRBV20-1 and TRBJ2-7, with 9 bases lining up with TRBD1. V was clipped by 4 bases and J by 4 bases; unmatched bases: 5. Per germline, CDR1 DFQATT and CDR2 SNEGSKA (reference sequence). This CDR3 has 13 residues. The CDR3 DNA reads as TGCAGTGCTACAGGGGACAGGGCGTACGAGCAGTACTTC. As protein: CSATGDRAYEQYF.

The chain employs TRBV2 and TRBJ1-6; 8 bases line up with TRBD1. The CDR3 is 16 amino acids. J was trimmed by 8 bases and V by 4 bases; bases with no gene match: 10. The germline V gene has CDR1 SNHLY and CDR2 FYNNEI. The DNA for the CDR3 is TGTGCCAGCAGTGGCAGGCGGGACAGGTTGGATTCACCCCTCCACTTT. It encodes CASSGRRDRLDSPLHF.

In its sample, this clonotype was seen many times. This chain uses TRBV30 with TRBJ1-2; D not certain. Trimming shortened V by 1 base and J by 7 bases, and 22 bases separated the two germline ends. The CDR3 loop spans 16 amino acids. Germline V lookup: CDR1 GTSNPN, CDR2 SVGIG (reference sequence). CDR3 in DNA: TGTGCCTGGAGTGAAACCCCATCCGGATATCTCGGTGGCTACACCTTC. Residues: CAWSETPSGYLGGYTF.

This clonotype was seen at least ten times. The DNA for the CDR3 is TGCAGCGTTGAGGCCTTCTTAGGCATTTACAATGAGCAGTTCTTC. As protein: CSVEAFLGIYNEQFF. This chain links TRBV29-1 with TRBJ2-1; D gene unclear. In germline, CDR1 is SQVTM, CDR2 ANQGSEA. Trimming took 3 bases from V and 4 from J, leaving 16 bases between them. This CDR3 is built from 15 residues.

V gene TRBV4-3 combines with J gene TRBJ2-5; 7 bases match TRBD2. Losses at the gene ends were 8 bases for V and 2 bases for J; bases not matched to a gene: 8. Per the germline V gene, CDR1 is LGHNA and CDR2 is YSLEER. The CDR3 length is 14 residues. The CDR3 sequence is CASSEGTNQETQYF. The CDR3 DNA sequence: TGCGCCAGCTCCGAGGGGACTAATCAAGAGACCCAGTACTTC.

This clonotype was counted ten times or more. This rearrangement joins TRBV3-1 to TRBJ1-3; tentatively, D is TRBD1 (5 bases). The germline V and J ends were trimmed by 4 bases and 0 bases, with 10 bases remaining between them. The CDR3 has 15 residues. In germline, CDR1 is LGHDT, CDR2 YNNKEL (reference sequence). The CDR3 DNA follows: TGTGCCAGCAGCCGCGGGACCAACTCTGGAAACACCATATATTTT. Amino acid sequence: CASSRGTNSGNTIYF.

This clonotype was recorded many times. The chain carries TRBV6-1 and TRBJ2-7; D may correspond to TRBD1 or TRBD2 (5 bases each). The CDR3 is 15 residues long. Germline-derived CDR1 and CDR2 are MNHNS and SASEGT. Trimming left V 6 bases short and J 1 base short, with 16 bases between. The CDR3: CASRLAGTASYEQYV. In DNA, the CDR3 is TGTGCCAGCAGACTCGCCGGGACCGCATCCTACGAGCAGTACGTC.

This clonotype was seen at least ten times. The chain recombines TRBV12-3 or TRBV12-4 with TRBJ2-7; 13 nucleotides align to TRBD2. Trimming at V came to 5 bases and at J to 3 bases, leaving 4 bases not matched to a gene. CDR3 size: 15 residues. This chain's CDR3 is CASSIGLAGVYEQYF. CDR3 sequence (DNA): TGTGCCAGCAGTATCGGACTAGCGGGGGTCTACGAGCAGTACTTC.

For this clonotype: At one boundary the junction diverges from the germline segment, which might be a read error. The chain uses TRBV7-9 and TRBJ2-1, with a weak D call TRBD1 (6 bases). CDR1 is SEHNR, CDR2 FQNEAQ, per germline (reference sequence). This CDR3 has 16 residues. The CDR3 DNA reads TGTGCCAGCAGCGTGTACAGGGCCCCTCCCTACAACGAGCAGTTCTTC. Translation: CASSVYRAPPYNEQFF.

The CDR3 bases are TGTGCCAGCAGCCCCTTTGGGTCCCCGGGCCAAGATACGCAGTATTTT. Its protein product is CASSPFGSPGQDTQYF. The chain links TRBV11-2 to TRBJ2-3, with no clear D. Germline-derived CDR1 and CDR2 are SGHAT and FQNNGV. The CDR3 has 16 residues. V was cut by 5 bases and J by 5 bases, with 20 bases left in between.

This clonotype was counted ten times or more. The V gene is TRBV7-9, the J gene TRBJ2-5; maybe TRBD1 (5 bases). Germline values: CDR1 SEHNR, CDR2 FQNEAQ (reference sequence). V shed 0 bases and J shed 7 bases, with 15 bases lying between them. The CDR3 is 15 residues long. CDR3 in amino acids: CASSLAQGSTGTQYF. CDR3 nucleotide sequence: TGTGCCAGCAGCTTAGCTCAGGGTTCCACAGGGACCCAGTACTTC.

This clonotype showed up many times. CDR3: CSATPTAYMGAFF. CDR3 DNA: TGCAGTGCTACCCCGACAGCCTACATGGGAGCTTTCTTT. V gene TRBV20-1 combines with J gene TRBJ1-1, with a tentative D call TRBD1 (5 bases). The CDR3 spans 13 residues. The V and J ends lost 4 bases and 10 bases respectively, with 19 bases between them. Germline V gene lookup returns CDR1 DFQATT and CDR2 SNEGSKA (reference sequence).

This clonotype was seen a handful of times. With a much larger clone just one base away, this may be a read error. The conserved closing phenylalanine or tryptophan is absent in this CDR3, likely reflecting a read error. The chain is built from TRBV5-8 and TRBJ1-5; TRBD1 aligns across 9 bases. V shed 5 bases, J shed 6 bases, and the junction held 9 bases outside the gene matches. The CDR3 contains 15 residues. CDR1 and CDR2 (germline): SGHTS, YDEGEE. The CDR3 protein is CASSPRTGAGQPQHS. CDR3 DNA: TGTGCCAGCAGTCCTAGGACAGGGGCGGGTCAGCCCCAGCATTCT.

The CDR3 spells CASSLTGGDRIGTDTQYF. CDR3 bases: TGTGCCAGCAGCCTTACAGGGGGGGACAGGATCGGCACAGATACGCAGTATTTT. The chain links TRBV12-5 to TRBJ2-3, with D possibly TRBD1 on 8 matching bases. CDR1 is LGHNT, CDR2 FRNRAP, per germline. This CDR3 is built from 18 residues.

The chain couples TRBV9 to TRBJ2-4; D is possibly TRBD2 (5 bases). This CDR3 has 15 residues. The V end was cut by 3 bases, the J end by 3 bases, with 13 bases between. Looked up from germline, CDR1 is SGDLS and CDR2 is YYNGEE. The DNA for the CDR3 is TGTGCCAGCAGCGGACTAACTATAGGCAAAAACATTCAGTACTTC. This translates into CASSGLTIGKNIQYF.

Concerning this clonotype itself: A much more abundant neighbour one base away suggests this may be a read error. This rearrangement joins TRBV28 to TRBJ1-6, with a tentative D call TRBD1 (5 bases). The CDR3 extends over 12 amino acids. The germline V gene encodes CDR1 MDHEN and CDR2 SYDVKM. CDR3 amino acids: CASGRERSPPHF. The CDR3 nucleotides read TGTGCCAGCGGCAGGGAGCGTTCACCCCCCCACTTT.

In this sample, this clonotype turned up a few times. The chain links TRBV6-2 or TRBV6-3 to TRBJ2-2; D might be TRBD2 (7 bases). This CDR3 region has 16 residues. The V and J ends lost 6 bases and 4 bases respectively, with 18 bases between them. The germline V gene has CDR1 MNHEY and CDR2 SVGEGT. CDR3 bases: TGTGCCAGCAGCCGTCCCTTGAGGGGGGGCACCGGGGAGCTGTTTTTT. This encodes CASSRPLRGGTGELFF.

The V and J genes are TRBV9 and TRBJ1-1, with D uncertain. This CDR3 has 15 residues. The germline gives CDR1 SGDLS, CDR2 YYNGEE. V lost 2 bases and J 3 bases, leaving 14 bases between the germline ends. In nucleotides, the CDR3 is TGTGCCAGCAGCGTCTCAGTGGCCGGGGACACTGAAGCTTTCTTT. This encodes CASSVSVAGDTEAFF.

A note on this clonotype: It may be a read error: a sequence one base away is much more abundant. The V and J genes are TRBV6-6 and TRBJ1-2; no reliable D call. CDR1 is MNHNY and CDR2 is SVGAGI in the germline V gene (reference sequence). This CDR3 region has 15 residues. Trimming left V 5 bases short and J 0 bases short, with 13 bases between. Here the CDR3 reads CASSHNRFSNYGYTF. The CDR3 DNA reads TGTGCCAGCAGTCACAACAGATTCTCTAACTATGGCTACACCTTC.